Listed below are T cell receptor beta chains from one sample, sequenced in a study of blood T cell repertoires in COVID-19. Data came from immunoSEQ multiplex PCR; TCRdb stores just in-frame clones and leaves some out. This table has 120,000 or so clones, more than 75% appearing once. The sample comprised peripheral blood. Receptor source: a woman aged 45-65 years with acute or convalescent COVID-19. Both conserved end residues are part of each CDR3. The order of the fields is D gene, V gene, J gene, clone size, CDR3 DNA, CDR3 protein. D genes are given only for firm matches. The size field is filled for only some rows; it gives once, few, many or a size class.

NA	TRBV7-9	TRBJ2-5	once	TGTGCCAGCAGCCTGCTAGGTGGGCAAGAGACCCAGTACTTC	CASSLLGGQETQYF
TRBD1	TRBV11-2	TRBJ2-7	NA	TGTGCCAGCAGCTTTGGACAGGGTGGCTACGAGCAGTACTTC	CASSFGQGGYEQYF
NA	TRBV21-1	TRBJ2-7	NA	TGTGCCAGAGCCGAGCAGTACTTC	CARAEQYF
NA	TRBV29-1	TRBJ2-7	NA	TGCAGCGTGCTGGGTCAGGGACAACTCGAGCAGTACTTC	CSVLGQGQLEQYF
TRBD2	TRBV28	TRBJ2-5	few	TGTGCCAGCAGTTTATACGGGGGGAGAGAGACCCAGTACTTC	CASSLYGGRETQYF
TRBD1	TRBV5-1	TRBJ2-1	NA	TGCGCCAGCAGCCCGCAACCGGACAGGGGGACTGAGCAGTTCTTC	CASSPQPDRGTEQFF
TRBD2	TRBV5-1	TRBJ2-3	NA	TGCGCCAGCAGCACCCGGGACTACGAGGATACGCAGTATTTT	CASSTRDYEDTQYF
TRBD1	TRBV6-5	TRBJ2-2	NA	TGTGCCAGCGCCAGGGACAGGGACACCGGGGAGCTGTTTTTT	CASARDRDTGELFF
TRBD2	TRBV28	TRBJ2-3	once	TGTGCCAGCAGACTAGCTAGCGGGAGGGCAAGGGATACGCAGTATTTT	CASRLASGRARDTQYF
NA	TRBV18	TRBJ2-2	few	TGTGCCAGCCAACCCGGCCCACAGGGTTCCAGCGGGGAGCTGTTTTTT	CASQPGPQGSSGELFF
TRBD2	TRBV6-5	TRBJ2-1	NA	TGTGCCACTGAGGGACTAGCGGGATCGAATGAGCAGTTCTTC	CATEGLAGSNEQFF
NA	TRBV9	TRBJ2-3	NA	TGTGCCAGCAGCGTAGCTCTGTCCGGGGGCACAGATACGCAGTATTTT	CASSVALSGGTDTQYF
NA	TRBV15	TRBJ2-1	once	TGTGCCACCCGGCGGGCGGGAAACAACAATGAGCAGTTCTTC	CATRRAGNNNEQFF
NA	TRBV7-9	TRBJ2-4	NA	TGTGCCAGCAGGCGGGATGGAAACATTCAGTACTTC	CASRRDGNIQYF
TRBD1	TRBV2	TRBJ2-5	NA	TGTGCCAGCAGCGCAGGACAGGGTATGGAGACCCAGTACTTC	CASSAGQGMETQYF
NA	TRBV21-1	TRBJ2-3	NA	TGTGCCAGCAGCAAAACAGGGGGGGTACCAGATACGCAGTATTTT	CASSKTGGVPDTQYF
TRBD1	TRBV15	TRBJ2-1	NA	TGTGCCACCAGCATGGGGGACAGCAATGAGCAGTTCTTC	CATSMGDSNEQFF
TRBD2	TRBV28	TRBJ2-7	NA	TGTGCCAGCAGTTCCCGGGAGACTAGCGCACTTATTCCATCCTACGAGCAGTACTTC	CASSSRETSALIPSYEQYF
TRBD2	TRBV5-1	TRBJ2-3	once	TGCGCCAGCAGCTTGGCCCAGCGGGAGATCACAGATACGCAGTATTTT	CASSLAQREITDTQYF
NA	TRBV5-4	TRBJ2-7	NA	TGTGCCAGCAGCTTGGTCGGGGGGCAGGATCCTGAGCAGTACTTC	CASSLVGGQDPEQYF
TRBD1	TRBV4-2	TRBJ2-1	once	TGTGCCAGCAGCCAACGGGGACAGGGGGTCAATGAGCAGTTCTTC	CASSQRGQGVNEQFF
NA	TRBV25-1	TRBJ1-6	NA	TGTGCCAGCAGTGGTCCTGGGACACCAAATTCACCCCTCCACTTT	CASSGPGTPNSPLHF
TRBD1	TRBV27	TRBJ1-2	NA	TGTGCCAGCAGGACAGGGAACTATGGCTACACCTTC	CASRTGNYGYTF
TRBD1	TRBV29-1	TRBJ1-2	once	TGCAGCGCTAAACAGGGGGCATACGGCTACACCTTC	CSAKQGAYGYTF
NA	TRBV5-1	TRBJ2-7	NA	TGCGCCAGCAGCTTCTCCAGGGGATTCTACGAGCAGTACTTC	CASSFSRGFYEQYF
TRBD2	TRBV14	TRBJ2-7	NA	TGTGCCAGCAGCCACCTAGCCGAACTAGCGGGAGGGCAAGAGCAGTACTTC	CASSHLAELAGGQEQYF
TRBD2	TRBV7-9	TRBJ2-3	NA	TGTGCCAGCAACGGAGGGAGGGCCACAGATACGCAGTATTTT	CASNGGRATDTQYF
TRBD1	TRBV6-5	TRBJ1-5	NA	TGTGCCAGCAGAAGGACAGGGAATCAGCCCCAGCATTTT	CASRRTGNQPQHF
TRBD1	TRBV27	TRBJ2-7	NA	TGTGCCAGCAGTCCCCGACAGGGTTACGAGCAGTACTTC	CASSPRQGYEQYF
TRBD1	TRBV6-5	TRBJ1-4	NA	TGTGCCAGCACCCCGGGCGGACAGGGCCCGGAAAAACTGTTTTTT	CASTPGGQGPEKLFF
NA	TRBV21-1	TRBJ2-3	few	TGTGCCAGCAGCTCGCGTCCCCAAACAGGGCTATCTTTTAGTATTCCAGATACGCAGTATTTT	CASSSRPQTGLSFSIPDTQYF
TRBD1	TRBV27	TRBJ2-7	once	TGTGCCAGCAGTCCAATCCGCGGGTGGGACAGGGATACCTACGAGCAGTACTTC	CASSPIRGWDRDTYEQYF
TRBD2	TRBV11-2	TRBJ2-5	NA	TGTGCCAGCAGCTCGGGACTAGGGAAAGAGACCCAGTACTTC	CASSSGLGKETQYF
NA	TRBV5-4	TRBJ2-2	NA	TGTGCCAGCAGCCGGGACGGACAGATCACCGGGGAGCTGTTTTTT	CASSRDGQITGELFF
NA	TRBV15	TRBJ1-4	few	TGTGCCACCAGCAGAGAATTGGCGGGGATAGTGGATGAAAAACTGTTTTTT	CATSRELAGIVDEKLFF
TRBD1	TRBV5-1	TRBJ1-5	NA	TGCGCCAGCAGCTTGGAGGCACAGGGGATCAATCAGCCCCAGCATTTT	CASSLEAQGINQPQHF
TRBD2	TRBV3-1/TRBV3-2	TRBJ2-1	NA	TGTGCCAGCAGCCAAGATGGGCGGCTAGCGGGAGTGGCATACAATGAGCAGTTCTTC	CASSQDGRLAGVAYNEQFF
TRBD1	TRBV7-2	TRBJ1-2	NA	TGTGCCAGCAGCCGGACGGGGACAGGGGACCATGGCTACACCTTC	CASSRTGTGDHGYTF
NA	TRBV30	TRBJ2-1	NA	TGTGCCTGGGCCCTGGGGGGAGGCAACAATGAGCAGTTCTTC	CAWALGGGNNEQFF
NA	TRBV6-6	TRBJ1-1	NA	TGTGCCAGCATCAGGGCCTATGAAGCTTTCTTT	CASIRAYEAFF
TRBD1	TRBV4-2	TRBJ2-6	NA	TGTGCCAGCAGCCAAGCTCCTGGGACAGGGCTCCCCGGGGCCAACGTCCTGACTTTC	CASSQAPGTGLPGANVLTF
NA	TRBV6-5	TRBJ2-7	NA	TGTGCCAGCAGTCGCTCGTTGGGGGCGACCGAGCAGTACTTC	CASSRSLGATEQYF
NA	TRBV6-5	TRBJ2-3	NA	TGTGCCAGCAGTCCCCGGGACTCTAGCACAGATACGCAGTATTTT	CASSPRDSSTDTQYF
NA	TRBV6-5	TRBJ1-5	NA	TGTGCCAGCAGTTACAGGCTTGGCGGTCAGCCCCAGCATTTT	CASSYRLGGQPQHF
NA	TRBV19	TRBJ1-5	NA	TGTGCCAGTAGTGACTTGTACAATCAGCCCCAGCATTTT	CASSDLYNQPQHF
NA	TRBV10-3	TRBJ1-2	NA	TGTGCCATCAGTGCGTCTGACTTTGAATCTGTTTATGGCTACACCTTC	CAISASDFESVYGYTF
NA	TRBV6-5	TRBJ2-1	NA	TGTGCCTCACTAACCCGAACTAGCTACAATGAGCAGTTCTTC	CASLTRTSYNEQFF
NA	TRBV21-1	TRBJ2-7	NA	TGTGCCAGCAGCTCATTACTAGCGATCCACGAGCAGTACTTC	CASSSLLAIHEQYF
NA	TRBV6-1	TRBJ1-1	NA	TGTGCCAGCAGTGAGAAGAGTGGCTGGGGGCCTGGTACTGAAGCTTTCTTT	CASSEKSGWGPGTEAFF
NA	TRBV19	TRBJ2-2	NA	TGTGCCAGTAGTCCCCTAGCAAGTCTAAACGGGGAGCTGTTTTTT	CASSPLASLNGELFF
NA	TRBV24-1	TRBJ2-2	few	TGTGCCACCAGCCCTTTGGGGCAAAGTAACACCGGGGAGCTGTTTTTT	CATSPLGQSNTGELFF
NA	TRBV29-1	TRBJ1-1	NA	TGCAGCGTGCGCCGGGCGGGGAACACTGAAGCTTTCTTT	CSVRRAGNTEAFF
TRBD1	TRBV5-1	TRBJ2-1	NA	TGCGCCAGCAGCGCCGGGACAGAGAGTTACAATGAGCAGTTCTTC	CASSAGTESYNEQFF
NA	TRBV27	TRBJ1-4	NA	TGTGCCAGCAGCAAAGGGGATGGGAAACTGTTTTTT	CASSKGDGKLFF
TRBD2	TRBV28	TRBJ2-5	NA	TGTGCCAGCAGTTTACCCCTAGCGGGAGGGGAGAAAGAGACCCAGTACTTC	CASSLPLAGGEKETQYF